This T cell receptor beta chain was identified during a study of type 1 regulatory T cells. Study information: An in vitro protocol generated T-allo10, a Tr1-enriched, alloantigen-specific CD4 T cell product. Study-wide points: Type 1 regulatory T cells had a more restricted TCR repertoire than non-type 1 regulatory T cells.

TCRdb ran MiXCR on the reads and lists one entry per CDR3 protein. The data show around 65,000 distinct CDR3 sequences, around 49% seen once. There are a few counts of this clonotype. Its antigen is unknown. Trimming shortened V by 3 bases and J by 2 bases, and 8 bases separated the two germline ends. This CDR3 comprises 13 residues. Germline CDR1 SGHTA, CDR2 FQGNSA. Sequenced material: cultured non-Tr1 T cells, either the whole culture or a sorted T cell fraction (not recorded which). The TCR comes from a human donor in good health. This rearrangement joins TRBV7-2 to TRBJ2-7, with D possibly being TRBD2 (6 bases). The CDR3 protein is CASSLTSPYEQYF. The CDR3 DNA reads TGTGCCAGCAGCTTGACTAGTCCCTACGAGCAGTACTTC.